These 19 T cell receptor beta chains originate from one sample sequenced in a study of T cells in women clearing cervical HPV infection. Here immunoSEQ multiplex PCR was the method, and the copy in TCRdb shows in-frame clones only, minus some. The sample shows 25,000 to 35,000 clones, and 2.5% to 3.5% sits with its ten largest clones. Sequenced: blood buffy coat. These TCRs come from a woman aged 18-70 years with a cervical HPV16 infection that either progressed to CIN3+ or cleared (not recorded which).

In the case of this clone: The read terminates 3 residues ahead of where the CDR3 ends, so the germline J gene completes it. This chain links TRBV5-1 with TRBJ1-2, with TRBD1 matching 7 bases. The trim removed 4 bases at V and 3 bases at J, leaving 6 bases unmatched. Germline V CDR1 and CDR2: SGHRS, YFSETQ. The CDR3 sequence is 14 residues long. The CDR3 sequence: CASSPFTGDYGYTF. CDR3 DNA (partial): TGCGCCAGCAGCCCATTCACAGGGGACTATGGC.

On this clone itself: Read sequence stops 3 residues before the CDR3 end, and the germline J gene provides the missing end. Different DNA sequences within this sample yield the same CDR3. V usage is TRBV30 and J usage is TRBJ1-2; D might be TRBD1 (6 bases). The V gene's germline CDR1 is GTSNPN and CDR2 SVGIG (reference sequence). V was clipped by 0 bases and J by 5 bases, with 10 bases between them. This CDR3 contains 13 residues. This CDR3 reads CAWSVGGGYGYTF. The sequenced CDR3 bases are TGTGCCTGGAGTGTAGGGGGTGGATATGGC. The full variable domain, completed using reference TRBV30 and TRBJ1-2, is SQTIHQWPATLVQPVGSPLSLECTVEGTSNPNLYWYRQAAGRGLQLLFYSVGIGQISSEVPQNLSASRPQDRQFILSSKKLLLSDSGFYLCAWSVGGGYGYTFGSGTRLTVV.

In the case of this clone: The read halts 3 residues ahead of the CDR3 end, with the missing end drawn from the germline J gene. V gene TRBV5-6 combines with J gene TRBJ2-7; TRBD2 matches 8 bases. The germline gives CDR1 SGHDT, CDR2 YYEEEE. CDR3 length: 14 amino acids. J was trimmed by 3 bases and V by 3 bases; bases with no gene match: 5. This CDR3 reads CASSYSGGDYEQYF. The DNA read from the CDR3 is TGTGCCAGCAGCTACTCGGGAGGGGACTACGAG.

Incomplete CDR3 DNA: TGCGCCAGCGGACTAGCGGGGAAGGAGACC. Its protein is CASGLAGKET. The whole CDR3 region reads CASGLAGKETQYF. This rearrangement joins TRBV5-1 to TRBJ2-5, with 12 nucleotides matching TRBD2. The read terminates 3 residues ahead of where the CDR3 ends, so the germline J gene completes it. Germline CDR1 SGHRS, CDR2 YFSETQ. The trim removed 7 bases at V and 5 bases at J, leaving 3 bases unmatched. The CDR3 spans 13 residues.

On this clone: The read terminates 3 residues ahead of where the CDR3 ends, so the germline J gene completes it. The chain recombines TRBV9 with TRBJ2-1; a weak D match, TRBD1 (6 bases). This CDR3 has 14 residues. V shed 2 bases and J shed 6 bases, with 12 bases lying between them. Germline V gene lookup returns CDR1 SGDLS and CDR2 YYNGEE. The CDR3 sequence is CASSVGRGPNEQFF. The sequenced CDR3 bases are TGTGCCAGCAGCGTGGGCAGGGGACCCAATGAG.

A note on this clone: The read terminates 3 residues before the CDR3 end, so the remaining end is supplied by the germline J gene. The V and J genes are TRBV20-1 and TRBJ2-7, with TRBD1 identical over 7 bases. The CDR3 runs to 13 residues. V dropped 1 base and J dropped 4; count of bases not matched to a gene: 4. Per germline, CDR1 DFQATT and CDR2 SNEGSKA (reference sequence). The sequenced CDR3 bases are TGCAGTGCTAGAGGGGACAGCGATTACGAG. Translated, it gives CSARGDSDYE. The whole CDR3 reads CSARGDSDYEQYF.

With respect to this clone: The observed sequence ends 3 residues before the CDR3 terminus, with the missing tail filled in from the germline J gene. This chain uses TRBV12-3 or TRBV12-4 with TRBJ2-7; 13 nucleotides align to TRBD2. V was clipped by 5 bases and J by 6 bases; unmatched bases: 10. This CDR3 is 16 amino acids long. The CDR3 DNA, read in part, is TGTGCCAGCAGTCTCGGACTAGCGGGAGTGATTGGCGAG. It encodes CASSLGLAGVIGE. The whole CDR3 protein is CASSLGLAGVIGEQYF.

Comment on this clone: The read terminates 3 residues ahead of where the CDR3 ends, so the germline J gene completes it. This sequence joins TRBV2 and TRBJ2-2; the D is unclear. V was pared by 3 bases and J by 0 bases, with 5 bases between. In germline, CDR1 is SNHLY, CDR2 FYNNEI. This CDR3 has 14 amino acids. CDR3 DNA, as far as it was read: TGTGCCAGCAGTGAGGGCGCGAACACCGGGGAG. Protein sequence: CASSEGANTGE. The full-length CDR3 reads as CASSEGANTGELFF.

Concerning this clone: Read coverage stops 3 residues before the CDR3 terminus; the germline J gene supplies the remainder. The rearrangement uses TRBV5-6 and TRBJ2-2, with TRBD1 matching 7 bases. The ends lost 3 bases at V and 1 base at J; junction bases unmatched: 3. There are 15 residues in the CDR3. Germline V gene lookup returns CDR1 SGHDT and CDR2 YYEEEE. Incomplete CDR3 DNA: TGTGCCAGCAGCTACAGGGGCCGGAACACCGGGGAG. Its translation: CASSYRGRNTGE. The full CDR3 reads CASSYRGRNTGELFF. The full variable domain, rest sourced from reference TRBV5-6 and TRBJ2-2, is DAGVTQSPTHLIKTRGQQVTLRCSPKSGHDTVSWYQQALGQGPQFIFQYYEEEERQRGNFPDRFSGHQFPNYSSELNVNALLLGDSALYLCASSYRGRNTGELFFGEGSRLTVL.

This clone is classed as medium-sized (0.01 to 0.1%) by frequency. Read sequence stops 3 residues before the CDR3 end, and the germline J gene provides the missing end. V is TRBV2 and J is TRBJ1-6; 8 bases match TRBD1. Trimming took 7 bases from V and 9 from J; bases not matched to a gene: 8. The CDR3 is 14 amino acids. Per germline, CDR1 SNHLY and CDR2 FYNNEI. CDR3 sequence reads: CASKLGQGVSPLHF. Partial CDR3 DNA: TGTGCCAGCAAGCTCGGACAGGGTGTTTCACCC.

Details on this clone: The observed sequence ends 3 residues before the CDR3 terminus, with the missing tail filled in from the germline J gene. The V and J genes are TRBV28 and TRBJ2-5; 7 positions match TRBD1. J gave up 2 bases and V 3 bases, and 6 bases lay outside the gene matches. The CDR3 sequence is 15 residues long. The germline gives CDR1 MDHEN, CDR2 SYDVKM. The CDR3 here is CASSFPGTVQETQYF. The covered CDR3 bases are TGTGCCAGCAGTTTCCCCGGGACAGTACAAGAGACC.

Notes on this clone: Read sequence stops 3 residues before the CDR3 end, and the germline J gene provides the missing end. The chain carries TRBV12-3 or TRBV12-4 and TRBJ2-7, with D maybe TRBD1 (5 bases). Trimming removed 5 bases from V and 0 bases from J, with 17 bases in between. The CDR3 runs to 16 residues. The covered CDR3 bases are TGTGCCAGCAGTCTTCTCGTAGGGGCTTCCTCCTACGAG. As protein: CASSLLVGASSYE. In full, the CDR3 reads CASSLLVGASSYEQYF.

A word on this clone: The CDR3 end lies 3 residues beyond the end of the read and is filled in from the germline J gene. The chain employs TRBV19 and TRBJ1-5; D may be TRBD1 (5 bases). The CDR3 extends over 13 amino acids. The germline CDR1 and CDR2 sequences are LNHDA and SQIVND (reference sequence). V was trimmed by 3 bases and J by 5 bases, leaving 8 bases between them. Incomplete CDR3 DNA: TGTGCCAGTAGTATCCTCAGGGATCAGCCC. This translates into CASSILRDQP. The entire CDR3 is CASSILRDQPQHF.

A word on this clone: The sequenced fragment ends 3 residues before the CDR3 boundary, so the rest is inferred from the germline J gene. The V gene is TRBV5-5, the J gene TRBJ1-2, with 7 bases aligning to TRBD1. Per the germline V gene, CDR1 is SGHKS and CDR2 is YYEKEE (reference sequence). This CDR3 region has 15 residues. J gave up 4 bases and V 0 bases, and 6 bases lay outside the gene matches. The DNA read from the CDR3 is TGTGCCAGCAGCTTGGGCCAGGGGGTGGTCTATGGC. This codes for CASSLGQGVVYG. The full CDR3 reads CASSLGQGVVYGYTF.

Concerning this clone: The read comes to an end 3 residues before the CDR3 does, leaving the germline J gene to fill in the end. This chain connects TRBV7-8 to TRBJ2-5; D remains ambiguous. Trimming removed 2 bases from V and 2 bases from J, with 12 bases in between. This CDR3 is built from 15 residues. CDR1 and CDR2 (germline): SGHVS, FQNEAQ. CDR3 DNA (partial): TGTGCCAGCAGCTTAAGGGTCCAGGTACAAGAGACC. Amino acid sequence: CASSLRVQVQET. The CDR3, in full, reads CASSLRVQVQETQYF.

Comments on this clone: The missing CDR3 end, 3 residues past where the read stops, is filled in from the germline J gene. J is TRBJ2-3 and V is TRBV20-1; 8 nucleotides align to TRBD2. The CDR3 contains 13 residues. The V gene end was trimmed by 5 bases and the J gene end by 8 bases; junction bases not matched to a gene: 9. Germline CDR1 reads DFQATT; CDR2 reads SNEGSKA (reference sequence). CDR3 amino acids: CSAPPAGVRTQYF. CDR3 DNA (partial): TGCAGTGCTCCCCCAGCGGGAGTTCGTACG.

Notes on this clone: The read stops 3 residues short of the end of the CDR3; the missing end is completed from the germline J gene. The V and J genes are TRBV30 and TRBJ2-2; D possibly corresponds to TRBD2 (7 bases). The V end was cut by 5 bases, the J end by 4 bases, with 17 bases between. The CDR3 has 15 amino acids. The germline V gene has CDR1 GTSNPN and CDR2 SVGIG (reference sequence). The chain's CDR3 is CAWGVGGAATGELFF. Incomplete CDR3 DNA: TGTGCCTGGGGGGTTGGGGGGGCGGCCACCGGGGAG. The whole variable domain, filled in from reference TRBV30 and TRBJ2-2, reads SQTIHQWPATLVQPVGSPLSLECTVEGTSNPNLYWYRQAAGRGLQLLFYSVGIGQISSEVPQNLSASRPQDRQFILSSKKLLLSDSGFYLCAWGVGGAATGELFFGEGSRLTVL.

Details on this clone: From the germline J gene comes the end of the CDR3, since the read stops 3 residues before it. The chain recombines TRBV5-1 with TRBJ2-1; TRBD2 matches at 15 bases. CDR1 is SGHRS and CDR2 is YFSETQ in the germline V gene. V shed 2 bases and J 5 bases; nucleotides not matched to a gene: 8. The CDR3 extends over 18 amino acids. The sequenced CDR3 bases are TGCGCCAGCAGCTTAACCGGACTAGCGGGGGGGCGTAACAATGAG. This gives the protein CASSLTGLAGGRNNE. The entire CDR3 is CASSLTGLAGGRNNEQFF.

In regard to this clone: The read comes to an end 3 residues before the CDR3 does, leaving the germline J gene to fill in the end. This chain links TRBV2 with TRBJ1-2; 7 bases are a match to TRBD1. This CDR3 contains 13 residues. CDR1 is SNHLY and CDR2 is FYNNEI in the germline V gene. This CDR3 reads CASSVTGVGGYTF. Incomplete CDR3 DNA: TGTGCCAGCAGTGTAACAGGGGTGGGGGGC.